Listed below are T cell receptor beta chains from one sample, sequenced in a study of identical twins. TCRdb used MiXCR to reprocess the 5' RACE reads, holding one entry per CDR3 protein. The sample has 1.5 million to 2 million distinct CDR3 sequences, less than 35% seen once. Sequencing was carried out using cord blood. The receptors here all came from a newborn girl in good health. CDR3s include the opening cysteine and the closing phenylalanine or tryptophan. D genes are given only for firm matches. Size tells how often a clone was seen (once, few, many) or the class of an expanded clone, and some rows leave it out.

clone_size	d_call	v_call	j_call	cdr3_nt	cdr3_aa
few	TRBD1	TRBV20-1	TRBJ2-1	TGCAGTGCCCTACCTGACAGGGACGATGAGCAGTTCTTC	CSALPDRDDEQFF
.	TRBD2	TRBV7-2	TRBJ2-7	TGTGCCAGCAGCCTGACTAGCCTATCCCCATACGAGCAGTACTTC	CASSLTSLSPYEQYF
.	.	TRBV28	TRBJ2-1	TGTGCCAGCAGTTTATTATTGTGGTATAGCGAGAGCTCCTACAATGAGCAGTTCTTC	CASSLLLWYSESSYNEQFF
.	.	TRBV10-3	TRBJ1-2	TGTGCCATCAGTTCAGAGGAGAACTATGGCTACACCTTC	CAISSEENYGYTF
.	TRBD2	TRBV27	TRBJ2-3	TGTGCCTCCTCTAGGGCCGGGACTAGCGGTTTCACAGATACGCAGTATTTT	CASSRAGTSGFTDTQYF
.	TRBD1	TRBV3-1	TRBJ2-4	TGTGCCAGCAGCCCCAAACTTGGGACAGGGGGTTTAGCCAAAAACATTCAGTACTTC	CASSPKLGTGGLAKNIQYF
few	.	TRBV14	TRBJ2-7	TGTGCCAGCAGCCAAGAATTCGACAGCATAGACTACGAGCAGTACTTC	CASSQEFDSIDYEQYF
.	.	TRBV14	TRBJ2-3	TGTGCCAGCAGCTATGGCGGGACTTTCACAGATACGCAGTATTTT	CASSYGGTFTDTQYF
.	TRBD2	TRBV4-1	TRBJ2-3	TGCGCCAGCAGCCAAGGGGTTATAGCGGGGGGCGTCACAGATACGCAGTATTTT	CASSQGVIAGGVTDTQYF
.	TRBD1	TRBV28	TRBJ1-6	TGTGCCAGCAGTTTTATCCCTGGTGGGGAGAGACAGGGGGCCTATAATTCACCCCTCCACTTT	CASSFIPGGERQGAYNSPLHF
few	.	TRBV4-1	TRBJ1-1	TGCGCCAGCAGCCCGGGGATGGTAGGGATTCGGACTGAAGCTTTCTTT	CASSPGMVGIRTEAFF
many	.	TRBV29-1	TRBJ2-3	TGCAGCGTTGACTGGGGGAGTACAGATACGCAGTATTTT	CSVDWGSTDTQYF
few	TRBD2	TRBV5-1	TRBJ2-7	TGCGCCAGCAGCTCGGCGGGACTAGTCCTGTACGAGCAGTACTTC	CASSSAGLVLYEQYF
.	.	TRBV15	TRBJ2-5	TGTGCCACCAGCAGAGATGCTGGCAATGAGCAGTACTTC	CATSRDAGNEQYF
.	TRBD1	TRBV7-2	TRBJ2-3	TGTGCCAGCAGCCGGGACAGGGGCCAACAGGGAATAGGGACAGATACGCAGTATTTT	CASSRDRGQQGIGTDTQYF